This T cell receptor beta chain was recovered during a study of vaccination and CD4 T cells after COVID-19. Concerning this clonotype: Its specificity is unknown.

The treatment denotes: roughly ten-day PBMC culture with coronavirus spike peptide pools or control peptides (ViraFEST assay). V was cut by 4 bases and J by 3 bases, with 13 bases left in between. The CDR3 extends over 14 amino acids. Cultured CD4+ T cell DNA underwent sequencing with the Oncomine TCR Beta short-read assay. Cultured CD4+ T cells were the source of extracted genomic DNA. TCRdb recomputed calls from the PCR reads with MiXCR, one row per CDR3 protein. There are fewer than 20,000 distinct CDR3 sequences in the sample; about 60% occur only once, and around 13% lies in the top ten. This receptor was taken from a human donor who had recovered from COVID-19. The source material was CD4+ T cells from blood, cultured in vitro. The V and J genes are TRBV12-3 or TRBV12-4 and TRBJ2-7; D is perhaps TRBD2 (5 bases). CDR3 in DNA: TGTGCCAGCAGTTCGGCGGGCCTTCACTACGAGCAGTACTTC. It is translated as CASSSAGLHYEQYF.